These 24 T cell receptor beta chains were sequenced from one sample in a study of beta chain features in type 1 diabetes. The investigators reverse transcribed all of the isolated RNA, so they sequenced expressed TCRB transcripts. Some clones are missing from TCRdb's copy, which holds only in-frame ones; the method was immunoSEQ multiplex PCR. This table holds 250,000 or so clones, more than 65% found once. The specimen was naive CD4+ T cells from blood. These receptors all stem from a man in his thirties or forties in good health.

V usage is TRBV2 and J usage is TRBJ2-1; D not resolved. CDR1 is SNHLY, CDR2 FYNNEI, per germline. Trimming removed 3 bases from V and 3 bases from J, with 15 bases in between. This CDR3 is built from 16 residues. In DNA form, the CDR3 reads TGTGCCAGCAGTGATCCGCGGAGTGTGGGCTACAATGAGCAGTTCTTC. Amino acids: CASSDPRSVGYNEQFF.

V usage is TRBV4-1 and J usage is TRBJ2-3; D not certain. Germline V gene data show CDR1 as MGHRA and CDR2 as YSYEKL. V was trimmed by 0 bases and J by 8 bases, leaving 15 bases between them. CDR3 length: 15 amino acids. CDR3 coding DNA: TGCGCCAGCAGCCAAGATTGGCTAGGATCGAGTACGCAGTATTTT. Translated: CASSQDWLGSSTQYF.

The gene calls are TRBV4-1 and TRBJ2-3, with D maybe TRBD2 (6 bases). This CDR3 contains 16 residues. The germline CDR1 and CDR2 sequences are MGHRA and YSYEKL. Trimming left V 0 bases short and J 5 bases short, with 15 bases between. The CDR3 protein is CASSQETGGRRDTQYF. The CDR3 DNA sequence: TGCGCCAGCAGCCAAGAGACCGGGGGTAGAAGAGATACGCAGTATTTT.

This clone was detected only a few times. The same CDR3 is also encoded by other DNA sequences in this sample. V usage is TRBV29-1 and J usage is TRBJ2-3; D is unresolved. CDR1 and CDR2 from the germline V gene are SQVTM and ANQGSEA. This CDR3 region has 12 residues. The V end was cut by 4 bases, the J end by 1 base, with 6 bases between. CDR3 nucleotides: TGCAGCGTTGTGGCCGGCACAGATACGCAGTATTTT. Translation: CSVVAGTDTQYF.

With regard to this clone: Within the sample, other DNA sequences also encode this same CDR3. The chain combines TRBV20-1 with TRBJ2-1; either TRBD1 or TRBD2 may supply D (5 bases each). This CDR3 spans 11 amino acids. Germline lookup yields CDR1 DFQATT and CDR2 SNEGSKA (reference sequence). V was cut by 5 bases and J by 6 bases, with 8 bases left in between. The CDR3 region is CSARGPNEQFF. CDR3 DNA sequence: TGCAGTGCTCGGGGACCCAATGAGCAGTTCTTC.

This clone showed up just once. The rearrangement links TRBV30 to TRBJ2-7, with 8 bases fitting TRBD1. The junction had 6 bases not matched to a gene; V was cut back by 2 bases and J by 0 bases. The germline V gene encodes CDR1 GTSNPN and CDR2 SVGIG (reference sequence). This CDR3 spans 15 amino acids. The CDR3 bases are TGTGCCTGGAGTCCCCCCGGGACAGGCTCCTACGAGCAGTACTTC. This codes for CAWSPPGTGSYEQYF.

The chain combines TRBV7-2 with TRBJ2-1; D is undetermined. The CDR3 has 16 amino acids. V was shortened by 5 bases and J by 1 base, with 15 bases between the two germline ends. Germline CDR1 and CDR2: SGHTA and FQGNSA. CDR3 nucleotides: TGTGCCAGCAGCCGGGCCCCGAAAAGGTCCTACAATGAGCAGTTCTTC. Translation: CASSRAPKRSYNEQFF.

The chain recombines TRBV5-6 with TRBJ2-1, with TRBD1 identical over 9 bases. This CDR3 comprises 15 residues. V lost 3 bases, J lost 2 bases, and 3 bases stayed unmatched. CDR1 is SGHDT, CDR2 YYEEEE, per germline. The CDR3 sequence is CASSWGQGTYNEQFF. CDR3 nucleotide sequence: TGTGCCAGCAGCTGGGGACAGGGAACCTACAATGAGCAGTTCTTC.

The chain combines TRBV4-3 with TRBJ2-1, with 9 nucleotides matching TRBD1. The CDR3 totals 17 residues. Germline CDR1 reads LGHNA; CDR2 reads YSLEER. Losses at the gene ends were 2 bases for V and 4 bases for J; bases not matched to a gene: 9. CDR3 DNA: TGCGCCAGCAGCCAAATCCCCGGGACAGGGCTATACAATGAGCAGTTCTTC. Protein: CASSQIPGTGLYNEQFF.

The chain joins TRBV18 to TRBJ1-1; D remains ambiguous. The CDR3 runs 12 residues. The germline V gene encodes CDR1 KGHSH and CDR2 LQKENI. With 2 bases removed from V and 6 bases from J, the gap between germline ends came to 7 bases. DNA of the CDR3: TGTGCCAGCTCACCAGAGAGGGCTGAAGCTTTCTTT. It translates to CASSPERAEAFF.

As concerns this clone: Within the sample, other DNA sequences also encode this same CDR3. The chain couples TRBV30 to TRBJ2-5; D is unresolved. Germline CDR1 is GTSNPN and CDR2 is SVGIG (reference sequence). The CDR3 is made up of 13 amino acids. V dropped 0 bases and J dropped 1 base, with 6 bases sitting between them. The DNA of the CDR3 is TGTGCCTGGAGTGTAGTACTCCAAGAGACCCAGTACTTC. Its protein product is CAWSVVLQETQYF.

This clone was observed once. The chain links TRBV4-1 to TRBJ2-5; D not certain. This CDR3 has 14 residues. V shed 1 base and J shed 0 bases, with 6 bases lying between them. In germline, CDR1 is MGHRA, CDR2 YSYEKL. The chain's CDR3 is CASSQVPHQETQYF. The CDR3 DNA reads as TGCGCCAGCAGCCAAGTCCCCCACCAAGAGACCCAGTACTTC.

The J gene is TRBJ2-7, the V gene TRBV15; D unresolved. Between the trimmed V and J ends, which lost 0 bases and 7 bases, there was a span of 16 bases. The germline V gene encodes CDR1 LNHNV and CDR2 YYDKDF (reference sequence). The CDR3 length is 15 residues. This CDR3 is CATSREVHSVSEQYF. The DNA for the CDR3 is TGTGCCACCAGCAGAGAGGTACATTCAGTTTCGGAGCAGTACTTC.

This clone was seen more than once but under ten times. V is TRBV4-3 and J is TRBJ1-2; D is undetermined. Germline CDR1 LGHNA, CDR2 YSLEER. This CDR3 region has 14 residues. With 0 bases removed from V and 4 bases from J, the gap between germline ends came to 9 bases. The CDR3 reads CASSQDTQVYGYTF. The CDR3 nucleotides are TGCGCCAGCAGCCAAGATACCCAAGTCTATGGCTACACCTTC.

This clone occurred a few times. The V call is TRBV14, the J call TRBJ2-1; tentatively, D is TRBD2 (6 bases). V lost 1 base, J lost 13 bases, and 17 bases lay in between. The CDR3 has 14 residues. Germline CDR1 and CDR2: SGHDN and FVKESK. The CDR3 DNA is TGTGCCAGCAGCCAAGGGCCGCGGGACTCCAACCAGTTCTTC. Protein: CASSQGPRDSNQFF.

The chain is built from TRBV21-1 and TRBJ2-1. TRBV21-1 is described as a pseudogene. This CDR3 has 15 residues. This chain's CDR3 is CASSKGGSSYNEQFF. The CDR3 DNA sequence: TGTGCCAGCAGCAAAGGGGGAAGCTCCTACAATGAGCAGTTCTTC.

This chain links TRBV29-1 with TRBJ2-7; TRBD2 is a possible D gene (6 bases). V shed 5 bases and J shed 1 base, with 12 bases lying between them. The CDR3 spans 13 residues. Germline assignment: CDR1 SQVTM and CDR2 ANQGSEA. The CDR3 region has the DNA TGCAGCGTTTCGGGGAGGCTGTCCTACGAGCAGTACTTC. It is translated as CSVSGRLSYEQYF.

The chain recombines TRBV28 with TRBJ2-5; possibly TRBD1 for D (6 bases). V lost 6 bases and J 2 bases, leaving 13 bases between the germline ends. Germline V gene sequence: CDR1 MDHEN, CDR2 SYDVKM. The CDR3 consists of 14 residues. Written as DNA, the CDR3 is TGTGCCAGCAGCCCCCTTGGACAGCAAGAGACCCAGTACTTC. Translated, it gives CASSPLGQQETQYF.

J is TRBJ1-1 and V is TRBV19; unclear D gene. The CDR3 contains 14 residues. The V and J ends lost 7 bases and 0 bases respectively, with 12 bases between them. CDR1 is LNHDA, CDR2 SQIVND, per germline (reference sequence). The chain's CDR3 is CASMVGIMNTEAFF. The CDR3 DNA reads as TGTGCCAGTATGGTGGGAATAATGAACACTGAAGCTTTCTTT.

This clone was picked up one time. The chain employs TRBV29-1 and TRBJ2-1, with TRBD2 as a possible D gene (6 bases). The germline V and J ends were trimmed by 7 bases and 1 base, with 17 bases remaining between them. Germline CDR1 SQVTM, CDR2 ANQGSEA. CDR3 size: 15 residues. CDR3 loop: CSGGEAAVSYNEQFF. CDR3 DNA: TGCAGCGGGGGGGAGGCCGCGGTGTCCTACAATGAGCAGTTCTTC.

The chain recombines TRBV13 with TRBJ1-2, with D possibly being TRBD1 (5 bases). The germline V gene encodes CDR1 PRHDT and CDR2 FYEKMQ (reference sequence). The CDR3 consists of 13 residues. Trimming cost V 5 bases and J 4 bases, with 11 bases left between them. CDR3 nucleotides: TGTGCCAGCAGCCCCCTGGGGGTCTATGGCTACACCTTC. Encoded protein: CASSPLGVYGYTF.

The chain links TRBV7-9 to TRBJ2-5, with 7 bases matching TRBD1. The germline CDR1 and CDR2 sequences are SEHNR and FQNEAQ (reference sequence). V was pared by 2 bases and J by 2 bases, with 2 bases of the junction left unmatched. The length of the CDR3 is 14 residues. The DNA for the CDR3 is TGTGCCAGCAGCTTAAGGACAGGACAAGAGACCCAGTACTTC. It codes for CASSLRTGQETQYF.

The rearrangement uses TRBV14 and TRBJ2-3; D remains ambiguous. V lost 6 bases to trimming and J lost 0 bases, with 10 bases between them. This CDR3 comprises 14 residues. Germline values: CDR1 SGHDN, CDR2 FVKESK. CDR3 in DNA: TGTGCCAGCAGTACAGATTTTAGCACAGATACGCAGTATTTT. Its protein is CASSTDFSTDTQYF.

This rearrangement joins TRBV15 to TRBJ2-3; no reliable D call. CDR3 length: 15 amino acids. Germline V CDR1 and CDR2: LNHNV, YYDKDF (reference sequence). Trimming took off 5 bases at V and 4 bases at J, with 16 bases between the two ends. CDR3 bases: TGTGCCACCAGCGAGAGGATCGCAGTGGCAGATACGCAGTATTTT. It specifies CATSERIAVADTQYF.